Below are 4 T cell receptor beta chains sequenced from a single sample in a study of T cells in Graves' hyperthyroidism and ophthalmopathy. Amplification yielded TCR beta CDR3 regions, with RNA transcripts as the source. First-round RT-PCR targeting the TCR CDR3 was performed with the HTBI primer set. Each CDR3 protein is one row after TCRdb ran MiXCR on the multiplex PCR reads. The sample lists 650,000 to 750,000 distinct CDR3 sequences, around 15% seen once, with about 9.4% in the top ten. The sequenced sample consisted of blood. The source of these receptors is a young woman with Graves' hyperthyroidism.

This clonotype was found many times. The V and J genes are TRBV20-1 and TRBJ1-1, with 7 bases identical to TRBD1. V lost 0 bases to trimming and J lost 6 bases; unmatched junction nucleotides: 4. The CDR3 runs 13 residues. Germline CDR1 and CDR2: DFQATT and SNEGSKA (reference sequence). The CDR3 protein is CSARDRGYAEAFF. For the CDR3, the DNA is TGCAGTGCTAGAGACAGGGGGTACGCTGAAGCTTTCTTT.

This clonotype has at least ten counts. The chain has TRBV7-9 and TRBJ2-1, with 9 bases that match TRBD2. From germline, CDR1 is SEHNR and CDR2 FQNEAQ (reference sequence). CDR3 length: 16 residues. V dropped 5 bases and J dropped 0; count of bases not matched to a gene: 5. In nucleotides, the CDR3 is TGTGCCAGCAGCCCCAGACTAGCGGACTCCTACAATGAGCAGTTCTTC. Amino acids: CASSPRLADSYNEQFF.

Regarding this clonotype: The junction differs from germline at one of its ends, possibly a read error. The genes are TRBV7-9 and TRBJ2-7, with TRBD1 matching 7 bases. The CDR3 extends over 16 amino acids. Per germline, CDR1 SEHNR and CDR2 FQNEAQ (reference sequence). The CDR3, as DNA: TGCGCCAGCAGCCAAGGGCCCGGGACAGCCGAATACGAGCAGTACTTC. It specifies CASSQGPGTAEYEQYF.

This clonotype occurred many times. This chain joins TRBV19 and TRBJ2-7, with TRBD2 identical over 10 bases. The CDR3 runs to 14 residues. V lost 3 bases and J lost 3; bases outside the gene matches: 2. Germline V gene data show CDR1 as LNHDA and CDR2 as SQIVND (reference sequence). Here the CDR3 reads CASSISSGSYEQYF. The CDR3 DNA sequence: TGTGCCAGTAGTATTTCTAGCGGGAGCTACGAGCAGTACTTC.